The 27 T cell receptor beta chains below come from one sample, sequenced in a study of cytotoxic CD8 clonotypes in ibrutinib-treated CLL. Using immunoSEQ multiplex PCR, the repertoire was profiled, and TCRdb retains in-frame clones only, with some absent. The table shows 250,000 to 350,000 clones, with approximately 76% occurring only once. The sequences come from PBMCs, collected at disease progression, from a patient treated with ibrutinib. These receptors were obtained from a human donor with chronic lymphocytic leukemia.

The rearrangement links TRBV6-5 to TRBJ1-2; a weak D match, TRBD1 (6 bases). Germline loops: CDR1 MNHEY, CDR2 SVGAGI. CDR3 size: 15 residues. V lost 6 bases and J 4 bases, leaving 18 bases between the germline ends. The CDR3, as DNA: TGTGCCAGCAGCCGTCCCGGAGGGGGGCCCTATGGCTACACCTTC. Amino acid sequence: CASSRPGGGPYGYTF.

On this clone: The germline gene is not matched at one end of the junction; a read error may be the cause. This rearrangement joins TRBV5-1 to TRBJ2-4, with D possibly called TRBD1 or TRBD2 (6 bases each). This CDR3 has 13 amino acids. Germline loops: CDR1 SGHRS, CDR2 YFSETQ. CDR3 DNA sequence: TGCGCCAGCAGCTTGGAGGTGAGGGGGGCGTTAGCCTTC. Translation gives CASSLEVRGALAF.

The CDR3 bases are TGTGCCATCAGTGCCACGAATTCCTACGAGCAGTACTTC. This gives the protein CAISATNSYEQYF. The chain links TRBV10-3 to TRBJ2-7, with unresolved D. The germline gives CDR1 ENHRY, CDR2 SYGVKD. The CDR3 extends over 13 amino acids. Trimming stripped 4 bases from V and 1 base from J, with 8 bases between.

V is TRBV7-3 and J is TRBJ2-7, with D possibly TRBD1 on 5 matching bases. The CDR3 extends over 13 amino acids. Germline CDR1 is SGHTA and CDR2 is FQGTGA. Trimming took off 4 bases at V and 3 bases at J, with 10 bases between the two ends. The CDR3 sequence is CASSSTGGYEQYF. The CDR3 region has the DNA TGTGCCAGCAGCTCCACAGGTGGCTACGAGCAGTACTTC. Based on the CDR3 plus reference TRBV7-3 and TRBJ2-7, the full variable domain is GAGVSQTPSNKVTEKGKYVELRCDPISGHTALYWYRQSLGQGPEFLIYFQGTGAADDSGLPNDRFFAVRPEGSVSTLKIQRTERGDSAVYLCASSSTGGYEQYFGPGTRLTVT.

The rearrangement uses TRBV4-1 and TRBJ2-1; 13 bases match TRBD2. The CDR3 contains 19 residues. V was pared by 4 bases and J by 6 bases, with 15 bases of the junction left unmatched. Germline V gene lookup returns CDR1 MGHRA and CDR2 YSYEKL. CDR3 protein: CASSLRAELAGGSRNEQFF. The CDR3 nucleotides are TGCGCCAGCAGCCTCAGGGCCGAACTAGCGGGAGGGTCCCGCAATGAGCAGTTCTTC.

V gene TRBV27 combines with J gene TRBJ2-7; 7 positions match TRBD1. The germline gives CDR1 MNHEY, CDR2 SMNVEV (reference sequence). The CDR3 is made up of 15 amino acids. V was clipped by 5 bases and J by 6 bases; unmatched bases: 13. The CDR3 bases are TGTGCCAGCAGTCTCCTCCCGGGGACAGTGAGCGAGCAGTACTTC. Translating it yields CASSLLPGTVSEQYF.

This clone has a single count. The chain recombines TRBV11-2 with TRBJ1-4; 8 nucleotides line up with TRBD1. V lost 5 bases, J lost 8 bases, and 7 bases stayed unmatched. Germline CDR1 SGHAT, CDR2 FQNNGV. The length of the CDR3 is 14 residues. The chain's CDR3 is CASSVRTGREKLFF. CDR3 nucleotides: TGTGCCAGCAGCGTCCGGACAGGGAGGGAAAAACTGTTTTTT. The whole variable domain, filled in from reference TRBV11-2 and TRBJ1-4, reads EAGVAQSPRYKIIEKRQSVAFWCNPISGHATLYWYQQILGQGPKLLIQFQNNGVVDDSQLPKDRFSAERLKGVDSTLKIQPAKLEDSAVYLCASSVRTGREKLFFGSGTQLSVL.

The chain links TRBV19 to TRBJ1-4; 10 bases are shared with TRBD1. V trimming: 5 bases; J trimming: 6 bases; junction bases outside the gene matches: 6. There are 15 residues in the CDR3. Per germline, CDR1 LNHDA and CDR2 SQIVND (reference sequence). The CDR3 sequence: CASSRKGTGDEKLFF. The CDR3 DNA reads TGTGCCAGTAGTCGGAAGGGGACAGGGGATGAAAAACTGTTTTTT. Variable domain in full (rest from reference TRBV19 and TRBJ1-4): DGGITQSPKYLFRKEGQNVTLSCEQNLNHDAMYWYRQDPGQGLRLIYYSQIVNDFQKGDIAEGYSVSREKKESFPLTVTSAQKNPTAFYLCASSRKGTGDEKLFFGSGTQLSVL.

This chain links TRBV29-1 with TRBJ2-2; D is unclear. The CDR3 runs 14 residues. Deletions cut 3 bases from V and 0 bases from J, with 8 bases between. Germline V CDR1 and CDR2: SQVTM, ANQGSEA. In nucleotides, the CDR3 is TGCAGCGTTGATTTCGCGGCGAACACCGGGGAGCTGTTTTTT. This encodes CSVDFAANTGELFF.

The chain links TRBV29-1 to TRBJ2-5; 7 nucleotides agree with TRBD1. Germline V CDR1 and CDR2: SQVTM, ANQGSEA. The CDR3 runs to 13 residues. J gave up 5 bases and V 3 bases, and 6 bases lay outside the gene matches. This CDR3 is CSVETGMGETQYF. CDR3 DNA: TGCAGCGTTGAGACAGGGATGGGGGAGACCCAGTACTTC. Based on the CDR3 plus reference TRBV29-1 and TRBJ2-5, the full variable domain is SAVISQKPSRDICQRGTSLTIQCQVDSQVTMMFWYRQQPGQSLTLIATANQGSEATYESGFVIDKFPISRPNLTFSTLTVSNMSPEDSSIYLCSVETGMGETQYFGPGTRLLVL.

This sequence joins TRBV18 and TRBJ1-3; D is uncertain. Germline V gives CDR1 KGHSH, CDR2 LQKENI. The CDR3 has 16 residues. V was cut by 4 bases and J by 4 bases, with 17 bases left in between. The CDR3 DNA is TGTGCCAGCTCACTAGCGGTGGGTCGAGCCGGAAACACCATATATTTT. Translation: CASSLAVGRAGNTIYF.

This clone showed up just a few times. The chain carries TRBV29-1 and TRBJ1-5, with 7 bases that match TRBD1. The J segment lost 4 bases and the V segment lost 7 bases, leaving 4 bases of the junction unmatched. Germline V gene sequence: CDR1 SQVTM, CDR2 ANQGSEA. This CDR3 contains 12 residues. This chain's CDR3 is CSARQGNQPQHF. CDR3 coding DNA: TGCAGCGCTAGACAGGGTAATCAGCCCCAGCATTTT.

The rearrangement links TRBV5-1 to TRBJ1-5; D is unresolved. Trimming pared 1 base from V and 2 bases from J, leaving 10 bases between. Germline V lookup: CDR1 SGHRS, CDR2 YFSETQ. CDR3 length: 15 amino acids. This CDR3 reads CASSLISGGNQPQHF. CDR3 sequence (DNA): TGCGCCAGCAGCTTGATATCGGGCGGCAATCAGCCCCAGCATTTT.

The chain has TRBV18 and TRBJ2-3; possibly TRBD1 for D (5 bases). The CDR3 spans 14 residues. Germline V gives CDR1 KGHSH, CDR2 LQKENI. V shed 0 bases and J shed 5 bases, with 9 bases lying between them. CDR3 DNA sequence: TGTGCCAGCTCACCACCCGGACAAAAAGATACGCAGTATTTT. Amino acids: CASSPPGQKDTQYF.

The V and J genes are TRBV2 and TRBJ2-2; D is undetermined. The V end lost 4 bases, the J end lost 1 base, and 7 bases lay between the germline ends. Germline V gene sequence: CDR1 SNHLY, CDR2 FYNNEI. This CDR3 spans 14 amino acids. Here the CDR3 reads CASSAWRNTGELFF. CDR3 nucleotides: TGTGCCAGCAGTGCGTGGCGGAACACCGGGGAGCTGTTTTTT.

In its sample, this clone was seen a few times. The V call is TRBV10-3, the J call TRBJ1-6, with 9 bases identical to TRBD1. In germline, CDR1 is ENHRY, CDR2 SYGVKD. The trim removed 7 bases at V and 7 bases at J, leaving 2 bases unmatched. The CDR3 is 13 amino acids. CDR3 coding DNA: TGTGCCATCAATGACAGGGGGAATTCACCCCTCCACTTT. Translation: CAINDRGNSPLHF.

V is TRBV18 and J is TRBJ2-7; the D gene is possibly TRBD2 (6 bases). Germline CDR1 is KGHSH and CDR2 is LQKENI. This CDR3 is 15 amino acids long. The V gene lost 0 bases and the J gene lost 3 bases, with 12 bases spanning the gap. The CDR3: CASSPPGGFHYEQYF. The CDR3 DNA sequence: TGTGCCAGCTCACCACCAGGAGGGTTTCACTACGAGCAGTACTTC.

The rearrangement joins TRBV29-1 to TRBJ2-5; TRBD1 is a possible D gene (5 bases). Germline CDR1 reads SQVTM; CDR2 reads ANQGSEA. The CDR3 sequence is 12 residues long. The V and J ends lost 4 bases and 1 base respectively, with 7 bases between them. CDR3 nucleotides: TGCAGCGTTGCAGGGCCCCAAGAGACCCAGTACTTC. This gives the protein CSVAGPQETQYF.

CDR3 bases: TGTGCCAGCAGCGTAGGGGGGACAGGTCTCCTTTCTGGGGCCAACGTCCTGACTTTC. It translates to CASSVGGTGLLSGANVLTF. The rearrangement uses TRBV9 and TRBJ2-6; 8 bases fit TRBD1. The germline CDR1 and CDR2 sequences are SGDLS and YYNGEE. This CDR3 has 19 residues. The ends lost 0 bases at V and 1 base at J; junction bases unmatched: 9.

The sample holds one count of this clone. The chain recombines TRBV28 with TRBJ2-7; TRBD1 agrees at 7 bases. V shed 3 bases, J shed 2 bases, and the junction held 7 bases outside the gene matches. The germline CDR1 and CDR2 sequences are MDHEN and SYDVKM. The CDR3 runs to 15 residues. The CDR3 coding sequence is TGTGCCAGCAGTTTCCTTCGACAGGGACCCTACGAGCAGTACTTC. It yields the protein CASSFLRQGPYEQYF.

The V and J genes are TRBV5-1 and TRBJ2-7; D is possibly TRBD1 (6 bases). Germline values: CDR1 SGHRS, CDR2 YFSETQ. This CDR3 has 15 amino acids. V was cut by 3 bases and J by 6 bases, with 19 bases left in between. CDR3 residues: CASSSETVTGREQYF. The CDR3 DNA sequence: TGCGCCAGCAGCTCGGAGACGGTCACAGGGCGCGAGCAGTACTTC. The full variable domain, its missing parts supplied by reference TRBV5-1 and TRBJ2-7, is KAGVTQTPRYLIKTRGQQVTLSCSPISGHRSVSWYQQTPGQGLQFLFEYFSETQRNKGNFPGRFSGRQFSNSRSEMNVSTLELGDSALYLCASSSETVTGREQYFGPGTRLTVT.

This clone was found a few times. The rearrangement joins TRBV2 to TRBJ2-7, with 9 bases that match TRBD2. V lost 6 bases and J lost 2; bases outside the gene matches: 2. Germline CDR1 and CDR2: SNHLY and FYNNEI. The length of the CDR3 is 13 residues. The DNA for the CDR3 is TGTGCCAGCAGAGCGGGAGGAACCTACGAGCAGTACTTC. Translation gives CASRAGGTYEQYF.

This clone was detected only a few times. V is TRBV29-1 and J is TRBJ1-2; TRBD1 might be the D (6 bases). The CDR3 is made up of 12 amino acids. Per germline, CDR1 SQVTM and CDR2 ANQGSEA. V lost 3 bases to trimming and J lost 10 bases, with 15 bases between them. In DNA form, the CDR3 reads TGCAGCGTTGATCGGCAGGGGAAGCTCTACACCTTC. This encodes CSVDRQGKLYTF. Drawing the rest from reference TRBV29-1 and TRBJ1-2, the complete variable domain is SAVISQKPSRDICQRGTSLTIQCQVDSQVTMMFWYRQQPGQSLTLIATANQGSEATYESGFVIDKFPISRPNLTFSTLTVSNMSPEDSSIYLCSVDRQGKLYTFGSGTRLTVV.

The chain joins TRBV5-1 to TRBJ2-7; 7 nucleotides agree with TRBD1. From germline, CDR1 is SGHRS and CDR2 YFSETQ. The CDR3 totals 14 residues. The V segment lost 0 bases and the J segment 6 bases; nucleotides outside the gene matches: 6. As DNA, the CDR3 is TGCGCCAGCAGCTTGGTGGGACAGTCCGCCGAGCAGTACTTC. Translation: CASSLVGQSAEQYF.

The gene calls are TRBV7-3 and TRBJ1-1, with D perhaps TRBD1 (6 bases). Trimming pared 4 bases from V and 7 bases from J, leaving 13 bases between. This CDR3 spans 13 amino acids. The V gene's germline CDR1 is SGHTA and CDR2 FQGTGA. Here the CDR3 reads CASSSYREHEAFF. CDR3 coding DNA: TGTGCCAGCAGCTCCTACAGGGAGCATGAAGCTTTCTTT.

The CDR3, as DNA: TGCGCCAGCAGTCAAACCGGGACAGGCTTATACGAGCAGTACTTC. This codes for CASSQTGTGLYEQYF. The chain carries TRBV10-2 and TRBJ2-7; 8 positions match TRBD1. Per the germline V gene, CDR1 is WSHSY and CDR2 is SAAADI. CDR3 length: 15 amino acids. Losses at the gene ends were 5 bases for V and 4 bases for J; bases not matched to a gene: 10.

The chain carries TRBV5-6 and TRBJ2-2; D possibly corresponds to TRBD1 (6 bases). This CDR3 region has 15 residues. The V end lost 2 bases, the J end lost 4 bases, and 12 bases lay between the germline ends. Looked up from germline, CDR1 is SGHDT and CDR2 is YYEEEE. CDR3 loop: CASSFLKQGTGELFF. The CDR3, as DNA: TGTGCCAGCAGCTTCCTAAAACAGGGCACCGGGGAGCTGTTTTTT. Combining the CDR3 with reference TRBV5-6 and TRBJ2-2 gives the whole variable domain DAGVTQSPTHLIKTRGQQVTLRCSPKSGHDTVSWYQQALGQGPQFIFQYYEEEERQRGNFPDRFSGHQFPNYSSELNVNALLLGDSALYLCASSFLKQGTGELFFGEGSRLTVL.